This T cell receptor (beta chain) is drawn from a study of OX40 agonist ivuxolimab in advanced cancers. Study-wide background: Of mixed ages from 23 to 79 and averaging about 60 years, the group was approximately 84% male.

The protocol was immunoSEQ multiplex PCR, while the TCRdb copy is restricted to in-frame clones and leaves out a portion. This sample carries tens of thousands of clones, 90% of them seen once, and the ten largest clones take 5% to 5.5%. Germline values: CDR1 SNHLY, CDR2 FYNNEI. CDR3 size: 15 residues. V shed 6 bases, J shed 2 bases, and the junction held 8 bases outside the gene matches. A word on this clone: Its cognate antigen is unknown.

Whole-study results and caveats: Average numbers of expanded clones were greater in CD8+ T cells than in CD4+. CD4+ and CD8+ T cells in blood underwent clonal expansion by week 6 at 0.1 to 3.0 mg/kg. Those patients achieving a partial response at 0.1-3.0 mg/kg showed among the lowest clonal expansion.

The receptor comes from an adult with an advanced solid tumor such as melanoma, head and neck, liver or kidney cancer. Material: CD4+ or CD8+ T cells sorted from blood, obtained in a trial of the OX40 agonist ivuxolimab. The V and J genes are TRBV2 and TRBJ2-5, with 8 bases fitting TRBD1. CDR3 DNA sequence: TGTGCCAGCAGCGAACCGAACAGGGGGCAAGAGACCCAGTACTTC. Its protein is CASSEPNRGQETQYF. Full variable domain (missing parts from reference TRBV2 and TRBJ2-5): EPEVTQTPSHQVTQMGQEVILRCVPISNHLYFYWYRQILGQKVEFLVSFYNNEISEKSEIFDDQFSVERPDGSNFTLKIRSTKLEDSAMYFCASSEPNRGQETQYFGPGTRLLVL.